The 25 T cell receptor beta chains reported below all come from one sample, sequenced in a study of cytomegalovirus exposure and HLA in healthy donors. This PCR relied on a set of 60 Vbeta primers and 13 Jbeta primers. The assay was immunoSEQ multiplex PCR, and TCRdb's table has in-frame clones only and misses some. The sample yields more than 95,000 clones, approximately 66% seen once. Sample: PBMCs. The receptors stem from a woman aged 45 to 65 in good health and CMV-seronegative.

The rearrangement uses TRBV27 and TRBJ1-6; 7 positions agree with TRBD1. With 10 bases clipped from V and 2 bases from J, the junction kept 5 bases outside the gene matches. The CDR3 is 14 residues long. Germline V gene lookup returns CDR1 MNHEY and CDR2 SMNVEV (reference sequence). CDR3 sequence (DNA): TGTGCCACCTCGACAGGGACCTATAATTCACCCCTCCACTTT. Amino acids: CATSTGTYNSPLHF.

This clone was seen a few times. The CDR3 loop reads CASSITRGNTEAFF. CDR3 in DNA: TGTGCCAGTAGTATAACCAGGGGGAACACTGAAGCTTTCTTT. V is TRBV19 and J is TRBJ1-1; a weak D match, TRBD1 (6 bases). Germline lookup yields CDR1 LNHDA and CDR2 SQIVND (reference sequence). V shed 2 bases and J shed 1 base, with 8 bases lying between them. The CDR3 runs to 14 residues.

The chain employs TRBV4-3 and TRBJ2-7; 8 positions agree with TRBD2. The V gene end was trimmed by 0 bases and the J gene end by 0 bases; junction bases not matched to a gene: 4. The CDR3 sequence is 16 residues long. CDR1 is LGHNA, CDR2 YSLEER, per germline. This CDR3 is CASSQDLAGSSYEQYF. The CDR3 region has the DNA TGCGCCAGCAGCCAAGATTTAGCGGGAAGCTCCTACGAGCAGTACTTC.

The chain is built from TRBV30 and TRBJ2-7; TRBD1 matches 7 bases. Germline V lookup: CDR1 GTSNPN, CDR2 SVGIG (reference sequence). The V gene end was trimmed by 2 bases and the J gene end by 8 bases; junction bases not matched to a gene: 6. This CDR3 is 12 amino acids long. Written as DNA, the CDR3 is TGTGCCTGGAGTCACACGACAGGGCAGCAGTACTTC. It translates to CAWSHTTGQQYF.

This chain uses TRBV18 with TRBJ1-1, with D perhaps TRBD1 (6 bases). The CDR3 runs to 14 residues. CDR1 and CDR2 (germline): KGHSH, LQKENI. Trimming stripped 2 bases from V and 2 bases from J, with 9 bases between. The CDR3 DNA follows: TGTGCCAGCTCACCATCAGGGGTAAACACTGAAGCTTTCTTT. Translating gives CASSPSGVNTEAFF.

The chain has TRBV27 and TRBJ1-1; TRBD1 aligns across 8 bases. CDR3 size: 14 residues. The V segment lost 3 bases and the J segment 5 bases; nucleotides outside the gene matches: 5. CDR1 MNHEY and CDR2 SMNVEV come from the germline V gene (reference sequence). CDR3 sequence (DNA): TGTGCCAGCAGTTTTGACAGGGGAGTAACTGAAGCTTTCTTT. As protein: CASSFDRGVTEAFF.

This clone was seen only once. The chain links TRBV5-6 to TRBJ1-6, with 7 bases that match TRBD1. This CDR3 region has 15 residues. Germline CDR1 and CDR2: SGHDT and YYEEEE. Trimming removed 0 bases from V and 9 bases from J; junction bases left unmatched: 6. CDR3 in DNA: TGTGCCAGCAGCTTGGGCGGGACAGACCTTTCACCCCTCCACTTT. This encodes CASSLGGTDLSPLHF. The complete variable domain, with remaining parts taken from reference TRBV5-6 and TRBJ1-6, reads DAGVTQSPTHLIKTRGQQVTLRCSPKSGHDTVSWYQQALGQGPQFIFQYYEEEERQRGNFPDRFSGHQFPNYSSELNVNALLLGDSALYLCASSLGGTDLSPLHFGNGTRLTVT.

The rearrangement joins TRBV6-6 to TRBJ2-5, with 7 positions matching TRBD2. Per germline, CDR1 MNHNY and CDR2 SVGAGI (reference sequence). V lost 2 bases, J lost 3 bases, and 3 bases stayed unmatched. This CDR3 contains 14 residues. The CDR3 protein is CASSYGGVEETQYF. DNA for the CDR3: TGTGCCAGCAGTTACGGGGGGGTGGAAGAGACCCAGTACTTC.

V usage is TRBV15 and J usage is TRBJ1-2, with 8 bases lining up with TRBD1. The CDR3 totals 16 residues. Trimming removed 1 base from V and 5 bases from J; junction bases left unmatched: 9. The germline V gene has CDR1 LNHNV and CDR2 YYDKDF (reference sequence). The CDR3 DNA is TGTGCCACCAGCAGAGTCGGCGACAGGGGATTATATGGCTACACCTTC. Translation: CATSRVGDRGLYGYTF.

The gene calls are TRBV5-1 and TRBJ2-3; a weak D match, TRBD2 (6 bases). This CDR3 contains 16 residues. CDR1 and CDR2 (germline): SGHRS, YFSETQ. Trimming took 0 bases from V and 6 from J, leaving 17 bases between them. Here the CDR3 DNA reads TGCGCCAGCAGCTTGGCCGATTCTAGCGTCTCGGATACGCAGTATTTT. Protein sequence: CASSLADSSVSDTQYF.

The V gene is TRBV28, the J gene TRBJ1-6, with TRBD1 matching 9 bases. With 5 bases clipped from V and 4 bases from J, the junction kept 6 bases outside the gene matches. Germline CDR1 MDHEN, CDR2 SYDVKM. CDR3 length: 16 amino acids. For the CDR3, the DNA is TGTGCCAGCAGTCCCCAGGACAGGGGATATAATTCACCCCTCCACTTT. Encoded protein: CASSPQDRGYNSPLHF.

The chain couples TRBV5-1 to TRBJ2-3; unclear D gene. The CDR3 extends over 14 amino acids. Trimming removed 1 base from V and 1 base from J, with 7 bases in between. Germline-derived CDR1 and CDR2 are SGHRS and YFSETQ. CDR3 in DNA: TGCGCCAGCAGCTTGTACACCGGCACAGATACGCAGTATTTT. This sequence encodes CASSLYTGTDTQYF.

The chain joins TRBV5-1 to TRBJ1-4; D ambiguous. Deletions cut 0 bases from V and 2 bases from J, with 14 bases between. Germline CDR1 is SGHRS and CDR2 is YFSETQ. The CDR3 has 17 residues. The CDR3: CASSLGPGSQTNEKLFF. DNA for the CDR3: TGCGCCAGCAGCTTGGGACCCGGGAGTCAGACTAATGAAAAACTGTTTTTT. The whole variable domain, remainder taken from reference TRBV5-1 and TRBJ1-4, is KAGVTQTPRYLIKTRGQQVTLSCSPISGHRSVSWYQQTPGQGLQFLFEYFSETQRNKGNFPGRFSGRQFSNSRSEMNVSTLELGDSALYLCASSLGPGSQTNEKLFFGSGTQLSVL.

The CDR3 reads CASSLDGGSGADTQYF. Here the CDR3 DNA reads TGCGCCAGCAGCTTGGATGGGGGGAGTGGGGCAGATACGCAGTATTTT. The chain couples TRBV5-1 to TRBJ2-3, with D tentatively TRBD2 (6 bases). V was shortened by 0 bases and J by 4 bases, with 15 bases between the two germline ends. The CDR3 loop spans 16 amino acids. CDR1 is SGHRS and CDR2 is YFSETQ in the germline V gene.

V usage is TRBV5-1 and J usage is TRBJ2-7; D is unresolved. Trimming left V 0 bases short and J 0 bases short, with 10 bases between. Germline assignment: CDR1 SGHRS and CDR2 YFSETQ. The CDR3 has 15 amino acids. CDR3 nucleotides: TGCGCCAGCAGCTTGGGAGGTGTTAGCTCCTACGAGCAGTACTTC. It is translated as CASSLGGVSSYEQYF.

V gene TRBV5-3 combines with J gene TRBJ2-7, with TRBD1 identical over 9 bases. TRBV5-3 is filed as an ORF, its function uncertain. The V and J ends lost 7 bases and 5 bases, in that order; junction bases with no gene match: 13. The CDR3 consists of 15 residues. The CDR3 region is CARAKRNRGRDEQYF. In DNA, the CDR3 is TGTGCCAGAGCGAAGCGAAACAGGGGGCGCGACGAGCAGTACTTC.

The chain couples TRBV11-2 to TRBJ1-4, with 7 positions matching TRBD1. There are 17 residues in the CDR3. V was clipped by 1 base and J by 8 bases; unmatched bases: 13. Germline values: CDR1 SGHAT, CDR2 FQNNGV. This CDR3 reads CASSLGLARGLGEKLFF. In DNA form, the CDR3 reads TGTGCCAGCAGCTTAGGCCTGGCTAGGGGGCTCGGCGAAAAACTGTTTTTT.

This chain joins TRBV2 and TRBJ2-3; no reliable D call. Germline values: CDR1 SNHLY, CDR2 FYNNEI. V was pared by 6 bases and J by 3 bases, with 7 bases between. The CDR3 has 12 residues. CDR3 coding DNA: TGTGCCAGCAGCCTATCTACAGATACGCAGTATTTT. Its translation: CASSLSTDTQYF.

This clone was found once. Here the CDR3 DNA reads TGTGCCAGCGGGACTAGCGTTCCCCATGAGCAGTTCTTC. It encodes CASGTSVPHEQFF. This chain links TRBV27 with TRBJ2-1; 10 nucleotides align to TRBD2. V lost 8 bases, J lost 8 bases, and 6 bases stayed unmatched. CDR1 is MNHEY and CDR2 is SMNVEV in the germline V gene (reference sequence). This CDR3 region has 13 residues.

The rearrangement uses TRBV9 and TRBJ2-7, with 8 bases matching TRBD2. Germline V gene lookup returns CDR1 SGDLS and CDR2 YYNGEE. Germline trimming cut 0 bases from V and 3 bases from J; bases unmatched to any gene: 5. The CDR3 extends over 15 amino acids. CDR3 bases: TGTGCCAGCAGCGTAGCAAGCGGGAGTTACTACGAGCAGTACTTC. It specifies CASSVASGSYYEQYF.

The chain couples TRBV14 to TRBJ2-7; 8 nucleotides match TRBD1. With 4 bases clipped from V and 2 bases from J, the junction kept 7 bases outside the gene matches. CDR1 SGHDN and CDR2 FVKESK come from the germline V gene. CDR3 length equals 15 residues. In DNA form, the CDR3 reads TGTGCCAGCAGCCTAGCAGGGGGCGGACCCTACGAGCAGTACTTC. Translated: CASSLAGGGPYEQYF.

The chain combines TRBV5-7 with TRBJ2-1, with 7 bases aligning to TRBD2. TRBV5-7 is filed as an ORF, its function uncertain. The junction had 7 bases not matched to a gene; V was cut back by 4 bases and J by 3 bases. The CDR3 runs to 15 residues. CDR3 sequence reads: CASSPVGGDYNEQFF. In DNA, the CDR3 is TGTGCCAGCAGCCCGGTGGGGGGGGACTACAATGAGCAGTTCTTC.

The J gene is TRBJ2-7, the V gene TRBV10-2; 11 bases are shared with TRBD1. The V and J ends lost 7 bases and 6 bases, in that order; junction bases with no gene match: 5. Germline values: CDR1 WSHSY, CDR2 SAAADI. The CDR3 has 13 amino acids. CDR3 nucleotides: TGCGCCAGCAACGGACAGGGGGCTTTCGAGCAGTACTTC. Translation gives CASNGQGAFEQYF.

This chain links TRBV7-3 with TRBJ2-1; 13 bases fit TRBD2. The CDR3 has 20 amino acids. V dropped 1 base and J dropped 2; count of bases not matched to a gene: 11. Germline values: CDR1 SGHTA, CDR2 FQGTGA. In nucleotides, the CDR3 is TGTGCCAGCAGCTTAAGTTTCGGGACTAGCGGGAAGAGGGCCTACAATGAGCAGTTCTTC. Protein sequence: CASSLSFGTSGKRAYNEQFF.

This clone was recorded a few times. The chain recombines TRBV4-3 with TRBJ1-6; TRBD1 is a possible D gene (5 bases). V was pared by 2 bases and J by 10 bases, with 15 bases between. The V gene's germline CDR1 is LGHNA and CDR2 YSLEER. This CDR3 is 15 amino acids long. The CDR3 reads CASSQRGQLTSPLHF. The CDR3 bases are TGCGCCAGCAGCCAAAGGGGCCAACTAACGTCACCCCTCCACTTT.